These T cell receptor beta chains were read from a single sample in a study of T cell responses to AZD1222 COVID-19 vaccine. Clones were sequenced by immunoSEQ multiplex PCR, and TCRdb holds only the in-frame ones, with some missing. The table lists around 53,000 clones, 85% of them singletons. The specimen comprised peripheral blood, sampled on day 0 of MenACWY control vaccination. These receptors originate from an adult in good health. The CDR3 runs from the conserved cysteine through the conserved F or W. Each record gives: CDR3 length, J gene, V gene, CDR3 protein.

CDR3 length: 16; J gene: TRBJ2-4; V gene: TRBV6-1; CDR3 protein: CASSEMPRGAKNIQYF
CDR3 length: 16; J gene: TRBJ1-4; V gene: TRBV18; CDR3 protein: CASSVTRTEGNEKLFF
CDR3 length: 14; J gene: TRBJ2-3; V gene: TRBV28; CDR3 protein: CASTYGGGTDTQYF
CDR3 length: 17; J gene: TRBJ2-3; V gene: TRBV11-3; CDR3 protein: CASSLGVAGAVTDTQYF
CDR3 length: 18; J gene: TRBJ2-7; V gene: TRBV6-2/TRBV6-3; CDR3 protein: CASSYDFVTGSRSYEQYF
CDR3 length: 15; J gene: TRBJ1-1; V gene: TRBV14; CDR3 protein: CASSPPDRVNTEAFF
CDR3 length: 12; J gene: TRBJ2-5; V gene: TRBV5-6; CDR3 protein: CASSFWVETQYF
CDR3 length: 15; J gene: TRBJ2-2; V gene: TRBV4-3; CDR3 protein: CASSQERLLTGELFF
CDR3 length: 13; J gene: TRBJ1-1; V gene: TRBV27; CDR3 protein: CASSSFMNTEAFF
CDR3 length: 14; J gene: TRBJ2-3; V gene: TRBV27; CDR3 protein: CASSLWEKPDTQYF
CDR3 length: 13; J gene: TRBJ2-1; V gene: TRBV28; CDR3 protein: CAIRTRIPNEQFF
CDR3 length: 17; J gene: TRBJ2-5; V gene: TRBV5-1; CDR3 protein: CASSLYLRTGEGETQYF
CDR3 length: 11; J gene: TRBJ1-1; V gene: TRBV27; CDR3 protein: CASSDSFNAFF
CDR3 length: 9; J gene: TRBJ1-2; V gene: TRBV21-1; CDR3 protein: CASGLGYTF
CDR3 length: 14; J gene: TRBJ2-5; V gene: TRBV28; CDR3 protein: CASSRGTGQETQYF
CDR3 length: 15; J gene: TRBJ1-6; V gene: TRBV2; CDR3 protein: CASSFSSSYNSPLHF
CDR3 length: 13; J gene: TRBJ1-2; V gene: TRBV30; CDR3 protein: CAWWTGPGYGYTF
CDR3 length: 16; J gene: TRBJ2-7; V gene: TRBV30; CDR3 protein: CAWSHPQLGVSHEQYF
CDR3 length: 15; J gene: TRBJ1-5; V gene: TRBV14; CDR3 protein: CASSPAGGSNQPQHF
CDR3 length: 12; J gene: TRBJ2-5; V gene: TRBV29-1; CDR3 protein: CSVALPGETQYF
CDR3 length: 15; J gene: TRBJ2-3; V gene: TRBV5-4; CDR3 protein: CASSPEGQATDTQYF
CDR3 length: 15; J gene: TRBJ1-1; V gene: TRBV27; CDR3 protein: CASSHDRGRGTEAFF
CDR3 length: 16; J gene: TRBJ2-7; V gene: TRBV5-1; CDR3 protein: CASSPLGRESSYEQYF
CDR3 length: 13; J gene: TRBJ2-5; V gene: TRBV11-1; CDR3 protein: CASSLSIRETQYF
CDR3 length: 13; J gene: TRBJ2-4; V gene: TRBV27; CDR3 protein: CASSPGQGYIQYF
CDR3 length: 14; J gene: TRBJ2-1; V gene: TRBV18; CDR3 protein: CASSPGVKGNEQFF
CDR3 length: 16; J gene: TRBJ1-1; V gene: TRBV6-2/TRBV6-3; CDR3 protein: CASSYTGGPLNTEAFF
CDR3 length: 14; J gene: TRBJ2-5; V gene: TRBV7-2; CDR3 protein: CASSSGLSLETQYF
CDR3 length: 13; J gene: TRBJ1-1; V gene: TRBV5-8; CDR3 protein: CASSLSSKAEAFF
CDR3 length: 11; J gene: TRBJ2-7; V gene: TRBV29-1; CDR3 protein: CSGTSGYEQYF
CDR3 length: 15; J gene: TRBJ1-1; V gene: TRBV11-2; CDR3 protein: CASSFQQGMNTEAFF
CDR3 length: 15; J gene: TRBJ2-1; V gene: TRBV28; CDR3 protein: CASGRLAGINNEQFF
CDR3 length: 14; J gene: TRBJ2-7; V gene: TRBV19; CDR3 protein: CASSRDQSSYEQYF
CDR3 length: 17; J gene: TRBJ2-1; V gene: TRBV27; CDR3 protein: CASRSYSGSSSYNEQFF
CDR3 length: 17; J gene: TRBJ1-6; V gene: TRBV14; CDR3 protein: CASSQDTGWGQMSPLHF
CDR3 length: 13; J gene: TRBJ1-2; V gene: TRBV7-9; CDR3 protein: CASHGQGEGGYTF
CDR3 length: 11; J gene: TRBJ1-2; V gene: TRBV28; CDR3 protein: CASGRYYGYTF
CDR3 length: 14; J gene: TRBJ2-7; V gene: TRBV24-1; CDR3 protein: CATSRGGHGYEQYF
CDR3 length: 17; J gene: TRBJ2-4; V gene: TRBV18; CDR3 protein: CASSPQPPRLAKNIQYF
CDR3 length: 16; J gene: TRBJ2-6; V gene: TRBV7-2; CDR3 protein: CASSPGPLGGANVLTF
CDR3 length: 13; J gene: TRBJ1-5; V gene: TRBV7-2; CDR3 protein: CASSYYSNQPQHF
CDR3 length: 15; J gene: TRBJ2-3; V gene: TRBV15; CDR3 protein: CATSRLTGASDTQYF
CDR3 length: 14; J gene: TRBJ2-3; V gene: TRBV7-2; CDR3 protein: CASSLQVVGDTQYF
CDR3 length: 14; J gene: TRBJ1-5; V gene: TRBV29-1; CDR3 protein: CSVGVGQGHQPQHF
CDR3 length: 12; J gene: TRBJ2-3; V gene: TRBV10-1; CDR3 protein: CASSAPEGTQYF
CDR3 length: 17; J gene: TRBJ2-6; V gene: TRBV6-6; CDR3 protein: CASSPRTGNSGANVLTF
CDR3 length: 16; J gene: TRBJ2-3; V gene: TRBV4-3; CDR3 protein: CASSLTGPRGTDTQYF
CDR3 length: 15; J gene: TRBJ1-5; V gene: TRBV28; CDR3 protein: CASSALGQLTRPQHF
CDR3 length: 15; J gene: TRBJ1-4; V gene: TRBV15; CDR3 protein: CATSFRGGDNEKLFF
CDR3 length: 15; J gene: TRBJ1-1; V gene: TRBV2; CDR3 protein: CASSRDRAMNTEAFF
CDR3 length: 15; J gene: TRBJ1-2; V gene: TRBV6-5; CDR3 protein: CASSYSTQGGYGYTF
CDR3 length: 17; J gene: TRBJ2-5; V gene: TRBV7-2; CDR3 protein: CASSSMPLRLAAETQYF
CDR3 length: 14; J gene: TRBJ1-6; V gene: TRBV30; CDR3 protein: CAWRRLFGDSPLHF